The T cell receptor (beta chain) described here comes from a study of blood T cell repertoires in COVID-19. As for the study in general: The United States, Italy and Spain were the sources of the acute and convalescent COVID-19 samples. PBMCs, B-cell-depleted T cells, or T cells provided the cDNA or gDNA that made up the material.

Source study methods: For nucleated cells, counts were estimated from reference gene primer amplification. Assay: immunoSEQ multiplex PCR; the TCRdb copy retains only in-frame clones and omits some. V and J calls plus clone size are reproduced from that table; the DNA served to infer D and trimming. The sample consists of 250,000 to 400,000 clones, about nine tenths of them appearing once. Trimming took off 4 bases at V and 0 bases at J, with 6 bases between the two ends. Germline V CDR1 and CDR2: SNHLY, FYNNEI. The CDR3 is made up of 13 amino acids. Material: peripheral blood. The sequence was collected from a man aged 45-65 years with active or convalescent COVID-19. The chain employs TRBV2 and TRBJ1-1; D ambiguous. The CDR3 is CASSGLLNTEAFF. As DNA, the CDR3 is TGTGCCAGCAGTGGTTTATTGAACACTGAAGCTTTCTTT.